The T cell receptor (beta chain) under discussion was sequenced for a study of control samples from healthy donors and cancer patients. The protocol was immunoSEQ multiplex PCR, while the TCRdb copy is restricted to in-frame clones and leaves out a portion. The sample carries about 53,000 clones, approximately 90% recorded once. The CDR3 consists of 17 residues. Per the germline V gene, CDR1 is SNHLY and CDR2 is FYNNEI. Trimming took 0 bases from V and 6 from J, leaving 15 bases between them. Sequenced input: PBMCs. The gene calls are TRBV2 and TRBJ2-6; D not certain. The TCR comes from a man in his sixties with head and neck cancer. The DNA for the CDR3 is TGTGCCAGCAGTGAAGCCCCGCTGGTTTATGAGGCCAACGTCCTGACTTTC. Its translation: CASSEAPLVYEANVLTF. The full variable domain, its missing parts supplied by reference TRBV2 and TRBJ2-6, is EPEVTQTPSHQVTQMGQEVILRCVPISNHLYFYWYRQILGQKVEFLVSFYNNEISEKSEIFDDQFSVERPDGSNFTLKIRSTKLEDSAMYFCASSEAPLVYEANVLTFGAGSRLTVL.